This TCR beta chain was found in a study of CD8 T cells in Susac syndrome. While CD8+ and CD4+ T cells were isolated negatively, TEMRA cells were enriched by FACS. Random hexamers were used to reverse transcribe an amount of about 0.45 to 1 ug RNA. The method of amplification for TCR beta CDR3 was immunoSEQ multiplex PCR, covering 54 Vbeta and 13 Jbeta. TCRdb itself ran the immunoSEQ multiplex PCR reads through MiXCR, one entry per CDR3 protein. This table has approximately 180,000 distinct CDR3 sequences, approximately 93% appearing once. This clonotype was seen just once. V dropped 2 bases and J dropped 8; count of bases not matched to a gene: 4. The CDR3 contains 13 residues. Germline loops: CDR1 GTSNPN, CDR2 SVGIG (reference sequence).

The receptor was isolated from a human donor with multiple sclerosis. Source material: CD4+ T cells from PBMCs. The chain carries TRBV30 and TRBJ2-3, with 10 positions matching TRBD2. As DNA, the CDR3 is TGTGCCTGGAGTACTAGCGGGATTGGTACGCAGTATTTT. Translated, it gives CAWSTSGIGTQYF. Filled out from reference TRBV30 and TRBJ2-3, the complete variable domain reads SQTIHQWPATLVQPVGSPLSLECTVEGTSNPNLYWYRQAAGRGLQLLFYSVGIGQISSEVPQNLSASRPQDRQFILSSKKLLLSDSGFYLCAWSTSGIGTQYFGPGTRLTVL.